These 20 T cell receptor beta chains came from one sample sequenced in a study of blood T cells in healthy people across ages (dated by TCRdb to between 2014 and 2016). Libraries were constructed by 5' RACE. The instrument given in TCRdb is Illumina HiSeq 2500. The second PCR ran for about 7 to 11 cycles and used a J-beta primer mix along with a sample-barcoded 5' primer. The public reads were quality trimmed at Q25 with fastp and then assembled into clones with MiXCR by TCRdb, keeping productive beta chains. Rows are unified per CDR3 protein, each entry keeping the most common DNA and genes. In all, the sample holds 500,000 to 650,000 distinct CDR3 sequences, and approximately 26% of those were seen once. The ten largest clones take up 3.6% of the sample. The data were also submitted as part of a second study, on T cells of mothers and their children.

The sample taken for sequencing was blood. These receptors originate from a boy between 2 and 10 years old in good health.

This clonotype was observed a few times. The chain couples TRBV6-5 to TRBJ1-2; no firm D call. The germline V gene encodes CDR1 MNHEY and CDR2 SVGAGI. CDR3 length equals 15 residues. V lost 5 bases, J lost 4 bases, and 17 bases lay in between. The CDR3 DNA sequence: TGTGCCAGCAGTCCAGTAGGCGGGGATGGCTATGGCTACACCTTC. It codes for CASSPVGGDGYGYTF.

V is TRBV7-8 and J is TRBJ2-7; either TRBD1 or TRBD2 may supply D (5 bases each). This CDR3 has 13 amino acids. Germline assignment: CDR1 SGHVS and CDR2 FQNEAQ. V shed 5 bases and J shed 6 bases, with 14 bases lying between them. This CDR3 is CASSARGRGEQYF. CDR3 in DNA: TGTGCCAGCAGCGCACGGGGCCGCGGCGAGCAGTACTTC.

Turning to this clonotype: Mismatch with germline at one junction end may stem from a read error. CDR3 amino acids: CASSPRLSGGEAQYF. The CDR3 nucleotides read TGTGCCAGCAGCCCACGCCTTTCCGGGGGAGAGGCCCAGTACTTC. This rearrangement joins TRBV11-2 to TRBJ2-5, with D possibly being TRBD2 (6 bases). This CDR3 comprises 15 residues. CDR1 SGHAT and CDR2 FQNNGV come from the germline V gene.

At least ten counts were recorded for this clonotype. Germline and junction disagree at one end, which may indicate a read error. This sequence joins TRBV5-1 and TRBJ1-5; D unresolved. Germline V gene data show CDR1 as SGHRS and CDR2 as YFSETQ. The CDR3 consists of 13 residues. In nucleotides, the CDR3 is TGTGCCAGCAGTTTGGGTAGCAATCAGCCCCAGCATTTT. Translated: CASSLGSNQPQHF.

V usage is TRBV29-1 and J usage is TRBJ2-1; 9 bases align to TRBD1. This CDR3 contains 15 residues. V lost 5 bases to trimming and J lost 5 bases; unmatched junction nucleotides: 10. Germline V gene sequence: CDR1 SQVTM, CDR2 ANQGSEA. CDR3 amino acids: CSVRLPGQGDNEQFF. DNA of the CDR3: TGCAGCGTTCGCTTACCGGGACAGGGAGACAATGAGCAGTTCTTC.

The table lists this clonotype with a count of one. The V call is TRBV20-1, the J call TRBJ2-5; 11 bases match TRBD2. The end of the DNA aligns better with TRBJ2-7, so the J call may be wrong. The CDR3 consists of 14 residues. In germline, CDR1 is DFQATT, CDR2 SNEGSKA (reference sequence). The CDR3 region is CSARDSGGAGEQYF. DNA for the CDR3: TGCAGTGCTAGAGATAGCGGGGGGGCTGGCGAGCAGTACTTC.

The V call is TRBV2, the J call TRBJ2-5, with TRBD2 matching 8 bases. V was clipped by 6 bases and J by 1 base; unmatched bases: 4. Per the germline V gene, CDR1 is SNHLY and CDR2 is FYNNEI. The CDR3 is made up of 14 amino acids. DNA of the CDR3: TGTGCCAGCAGAAAACTAGCGGTCCAAGAGACCCAGTACTTC. Translation gives CASRKLAVQETQYF.

This clonotype turned up a few times. The chain links TRBV29-1 to TRBJ2-5, with D maybe TRBD2 (5 bases). TRBJ2-1 matches the DNA end more closely, so the J call is doubtful. Germline-derived CDR1 and CDR2 are SQVTM and ANQGSEA. The CDR3 spans 14 residues. The CDR3 region is CSASPQRSNNEQFF. The CDR3 region has the DNA TGCAGCGCCTCACCCCAGCGGTCTAACAATGAGCAGTTCTTC.

This clonotype has a count of ten or more. The V gene is TRBV27, the J gene TRBJ1-3; TRBD1 is a possible D gene (6 bases). Looked up from germline, CDR1 is MNHEY and CDR2 is SMNVEV (reference sequence). Trimming pared 4 bases from V and 0 bases from J, leaving 13 bases between. There are 16 residues in the CDR3. CDR3 amino acids: CASSSGTPSSGNTIYF. The CDR3 DNA reads as TGTGCCAGCAGTTCAGGGACACCGAGCTCTGGAAACACCATATATTTT.

V gene TRBV5-5 combines with J gene TRBJ2-7; D not resolved. Per the germline V gene, CDR1 is SGHKS and CDR2 is YYEKEE (reference sequence). The CDR3 spans 14 residues. Trimming removed 3 bases at V and 0 bases at J, with 10 bases between. The CDR3 DNA is TGTGCCAGCAGCTGGGCCATCAGCTCCTACGAGCAGTACTTC. Its translation is CASSWAISSYEQYF. Full variable domain (remainder filled in from reference TRBV5-5 and TRBJ2-7): DAGVTQSPTHLIKTRGQQVTLRCSPISGHKSVSWYQQVLGQGPQFIFQYYEKEERGRGNFPDRFSARQFPNYSSELNVNALLLGDSALYLCASSWAISSYEQYFGPGTRLTVT.

This clonotype occurred a few times. V usage is TRBV7-2 and J usage is TRBJ2-3, with D maybe TRBD2 (6 bases). The V end lost 4 bases, the J end lost 4 bases, and 12 bases lay between the germline ends. CDR3 length: 14 residues. The germline V gene encodes CDR1 SGHTA and CDR2 FQGNSA. CDR3 sequence (DNA): TGTGCCAGCAGCTCCGCCCAGCGGGCAGATACGCAGTATTTT. As protein: CASSSAQRADTQYF.

The chain is built from TRBV20-1 and TRBJ2-5; D tentatively fits TRBD1 or TRBD2 (5 bases each). V was shortened by 4 bases and J by 3 bases, with 12 bases between the two germline ends. This CDR3 has 13 residues. Germline assignment: CDR1 DFQATT and CDR2 SNEGSKA (reference sequence). CDR3 DNA sequence: TGCAGTGCTAAAGGGACGCCCAAAGAGACCCAGTACTTC. Amino acids: CSAKGTPKETQYF.

This clonotype was seen only a few times. The chain links TRBV7-8 to TRBJ1-3; the D gene is possibly TRBD1 (6 bases). The V gene's germline CDR1 is SGHVS and CDR2 FQNEAQ. This CDR3 spans 13 amino acids. V was pared by 5 bases and J by 3 bases, with 8 bases between. The CDR3 nucleotides read TGTGCCAGCAGCGCGGACAGTGGAAACACCATATATTTT. Translating gives CASSADSGNTIYF. Supplemented by reference TRBV7-8 and TRBJ1-3, the full variable domain reads GAGVSQSPRYKVAKRGQDVALRCDPISGHVSLFWYQQALGQGPEFLTYFQNEAQLDKSGLPSDRFFAERPEGSVSTLKIQRTQQEDSAVYLCASSADSGNTIYFGEGSWLTVV.

The chain joins TRBV5-1 to TRBJ2-5; unclear D gene. Matching the DNA end better, TRBJ2-7 makes the J call doubtful. This CDR3 comprises 14 residues. Germline V lookup: CDR1 SGHRS, CDR2 YFSETQ. DNA of the CDR3: TGCGCCAGCAGCTTGGGTCAAGTCGTTAACGAGCAGTACTTC. It encodes CASSLGQVVNEQYF.

This clonotype was seen only a few times. CDR3 nucleotides: TGTGCCAGCAGCCAGTCCTGGACCGAAAACTATGGCTACACCTTC. It specifies CASSQSWTENYGYTF. The chain employs TRBV4-2 and TRBJ1-2; D gene unclear. This CDR3 region has 15 residues. V was trimmed by 3 bases and J by 2 bases, leaving 13 bases between them. The germline V gene has CDR1 LGHNA and CDR2 YNFKEQ.

This rearrangement joins TRBV14 to TRBJ2-5; no clear D. The better agreement between TRBJ2-7 and the DNA end casts doubt on the J call. The CDR3 is 16 residues long. Germline CDR1 SGHDN, CDR2 FVKESK. CDR3 protein: CASSQVGLVSSYEQYF. For the CDR3, the DNA is TGTGCCAGCAGCCAAGTTGGCCTAGTGAGCTCCTACGAGCAGTACTTC.

This chain connects TRBV10-2 to TRBJ2-7; 13 positions match TRBD2. CDR1 and CDR2 (germline): WSHSY, SAAADI. Trimming removed 6 bases from V and 3 bases from J; junction bases left unmatched: 2. The CDR3 has 14 residues. CDR3 protein: CASRGTSGDYEQYF. DNA for the CDR3: TGCGCCAGCAGGGGGACTAGCGGGGACTACGAGCAGTACTTC.

This clonotype was counted only a few times. The rearrangement uses TRBV4-1 and TRBJ2-1; D may be TRBD2 (6 bases). CDR3 size: 16 residues. Trimming took off 1 base at V and 1 base at J, with 11 bases between the two ends. Germline V lookup: CDR1 MGHRA, CDR2 YSYEKL. CDR3 loop: CASSQGGGTSYNEQFF. DNA of the CDR3: TGCGCCAGCAGCCAAGGGGGAGGTACTTCCTACAATGAGCAGTTCTTC.

This clonotype was counted a single time. The chain carries TRBV9 and TRBJ2-7; tentatively, D is TRBD2 (6 bases). The CDR3 is 14 residues long. Germline V gene data show CDR1 as SGDLS and CDR2 as YYNGEE. V lost 4 bases, J lost 2 bases, and 13 bases lay in between. The CDR3 DNA follows: TGTGCCAGCAGCCTCCGACTAGAGCCCTACGAGCAGTACTTC. Translating it yields CASSLRLEPYEQYF.

There are a few counts of this clonotype. The chain couples TRBV18 to TRBJ1-2, with no clear D. V lost 3 bases and J lost 4, with 9 bases in between. Germline CDR1 is KGHSH and CDR2 is LQKENI. The CDR3 is 13 residues long. CDR3 coding DNA: TGTGCCAGCTCACCCAGGAGTCTCTATGGCTACACCTTC. Encoded protein: CASSPRSLYGYTF.